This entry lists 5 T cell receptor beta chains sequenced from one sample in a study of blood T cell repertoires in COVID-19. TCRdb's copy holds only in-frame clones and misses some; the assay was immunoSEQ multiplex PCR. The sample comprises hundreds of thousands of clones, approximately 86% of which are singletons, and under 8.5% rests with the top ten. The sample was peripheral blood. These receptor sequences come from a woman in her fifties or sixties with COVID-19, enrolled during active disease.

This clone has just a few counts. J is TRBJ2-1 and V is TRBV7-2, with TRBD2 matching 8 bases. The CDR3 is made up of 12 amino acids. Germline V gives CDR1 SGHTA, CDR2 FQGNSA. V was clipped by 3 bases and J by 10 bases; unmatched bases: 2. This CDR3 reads CASSFTSGEQFF. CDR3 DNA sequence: TGTGCCAGCAGCTTCACTAGCGGAGAGCAGTTCTTC.

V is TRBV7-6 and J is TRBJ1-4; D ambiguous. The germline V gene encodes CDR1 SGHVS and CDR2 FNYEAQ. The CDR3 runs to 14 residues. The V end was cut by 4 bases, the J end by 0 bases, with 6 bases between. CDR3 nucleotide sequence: TGTGCCAGCAGCTCCGGTACAACTAATGAAAAACTGTTTTTT. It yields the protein CASSSGTTNEKLFF. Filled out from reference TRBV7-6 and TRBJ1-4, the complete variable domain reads GAGVSQSPRYKVTKRGQDVALRCDPISGHVSLYWYRQALGQGPEFLTYFNYEAQQDKSGLPNDRFSAERPEGSISTLTIQRTEQRDSAMYRCASSSGTTNEKLFFGSGTQLSVL.

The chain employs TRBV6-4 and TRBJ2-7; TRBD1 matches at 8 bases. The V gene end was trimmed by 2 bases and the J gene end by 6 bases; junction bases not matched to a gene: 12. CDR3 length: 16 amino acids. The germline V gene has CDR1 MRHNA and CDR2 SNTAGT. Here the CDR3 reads CASSDPQGARVGEQYF. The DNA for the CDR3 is TGTGCCAGCAGTGACCCCCAGGGGGCCAGGGTAGGCGAGCAGTACTTC.

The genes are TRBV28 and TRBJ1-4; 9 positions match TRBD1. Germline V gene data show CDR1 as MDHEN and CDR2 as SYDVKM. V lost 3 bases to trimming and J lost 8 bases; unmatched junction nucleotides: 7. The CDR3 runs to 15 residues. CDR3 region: CASSFMGQGYEKLFF. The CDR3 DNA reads TGTGCCAGCAGTTTTATGGGACAGGGTTACGAAAAACTGTTTTTT.

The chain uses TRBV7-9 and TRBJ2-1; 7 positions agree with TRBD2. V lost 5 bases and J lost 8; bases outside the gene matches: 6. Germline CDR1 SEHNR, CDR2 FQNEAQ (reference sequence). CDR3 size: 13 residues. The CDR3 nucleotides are TGTGCCAGCAGCCGTCAGGCGGGGGATGAGCAGTTCTTC. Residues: CASSRQAGDEQFF. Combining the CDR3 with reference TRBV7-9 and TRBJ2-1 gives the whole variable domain DTGVSQNPRHKITKRGQNVTFRCDPISEHNRLYWYRQTLGQGPEFLTYFQNEAQLEKSRLLSDRFSAERPKGSFSTLEIQRTEQGDSAMYLCASSRQAGDEQFFGPGTRLTVL.